Presented here are 14 T cell receptor beta chains from one specimen sequenced in a study of blood T cell repertoires in COVID-19 (dated by TCRdb to the early 2020s). The method was the immunoSEQ multiplex PCR assay. This immuneACCESS table, as held by TCRdb, lists in-frame sequences with V and J called but not all clones. Of the missing ones, under half trace to an unresolved V gene in checked studies; the others have no known cause. The sample data list 150,000 to 170,000 clones, and roughly 80% of these were observed just once. The ten largest make up 12% of the sample. Source material: peripheral blood. Source of these receptors: a woman in her sixties with COVID-19, enrolled during active disease.

The V gene is TRBV10-2, the J gene TRBJ1-5, with a tentative D call TRBD1 (5 bases). This CDR3 is built from 13 residues. V was cut by 6 bases and J by 4 bases, with 10 bases left in between. Germline loops: CDR1 WSHSY, CDR2 SAAADI. The CDR3 region is CASRPTVNQPQHF. The CDR3 coding sequence is TGCGCCAGCAGACCGACAGTTAATCAGCCCCAGCATTTT.

This chain uses TRBV12-3 or TRBV12-4 with TRBJ2-3; unclear D gene. Between the trimmed V and J ends, which lost 5 bases and 7 bases, there was a span of 7 bases. This CDR3 is built from 11 residues. The CDR3 DNA follows: TGTGCCAGCAGTCTTCGTTATACGCAGTATTTT. Amino acid sequence: CASSLRYTQYF.

The chain carries TRBV19 and TRBJ1-1; D is uncertain. This CDR3 contains 15 residues. V shed 3 bases and J shed 4 bases, with 15 bases lying between them. The V gene's germline CDR1 is LNHDA and CDR2 SQIVND (reference sequence). The CDR3 loop reads CASSIGYPRGTEAFF. The CDR3 DNA follows: TGTGCCAGTAGTATCGGGTATCCCCGGGGCACTGAAGCTTTCTTT.

The chain is built from TRBV11-2 and TRBJ1-4, with 10 bases that match TRBD1. This CDR3 has 15 amino acids. Trimming at V came to 5 bases and at J to 5 bases, leaving 5 bases not matched to a gene. Germline-derived CDR1 and CDR2 are SGHAT and FQNNGV. In nucleotides, the CDR3 is TGTGCCAGCAGCCCCGAGGACAGGGGGAATGAAAAACTGTTTTTT. Its protein product is CASSPEDRGNEKLFF. Supplemented by reference TRBV11-2 and TRBJ1-4, the full variable domain reads EAGVAQSPRYKIIEKRQSVAFWCNPISGHATLYWYQQILGQGPKLLIQFQNNGVVDDSQLPKDRFSAERLKGVDSTLKIQPAKLEDSAVYLCASSPEDRGNEKLFFGSGTQLSVL.

The sample holds a few counts of this clone. The chain uses TRBV5-8 and TRBJ1-2; a weak D match, TRBD1 (6 bases). CDR1 is SGHTS, CDR2 YDEGEE, per germline. The germline V and J ends were trimmed by 0 bases and 8 bases, with 14 bases remaining between them. This CDR3 spans 14 amino acids. CDR3 region: CASSLATGPVGYTF. In DNA form, the CDR3 reads TGTGCCAGCAGCTTGGCGACAGGCCCAGTAGGCTACACCTTC.

This clone has just a few counts. This chain connects TRBV18 to TRBJ1-1; D ambiguous. Between the trimmed V and J ends, which lost 4 bases and 3 bases, there was a span of 9 bases. Germline CDR1 and CDR2: KGHSH and LQKENI. CDR3 length: 13 amino acids. DNA for the CDR3: TGTGCCAGCTCACTGCAGAAATACACTGAAGCTTTCTTT. Amino acid sequence: CASSLQKYTEAFF. The variable domain in full, with the rest retrieved from reference TRBV18 and TRBJ1-1, is NAGVMQNPRHLVRRRGQEARLRCSPMKGHSHVYWYRQLPEEGLKFMVYLQKENIIDESGMPKERFSAEFPKEGPSILRIQQVVRGDSAAYFCASSLQKYTEAFFGQGTRLTVV.

The genes are TRBV5-8 and TRBJ2-5; D is possibly TRBD1 (5 bases). CDR3 size: 13 residues. Germline lookup yields CDR1 SGHTS and CDR2 YDEGEE. V was cut by 0 bases and J by 3 bases, with 6 bases left in between. CDR3 coding DNA: TGTGCCAGCAGCTTGGAGGGGAAAGAGACCCAGTACTTC. Translation: CASSLEGKETQYF.

This chain uses TRBV5-1 with TRBJ1-6; TRBD1 agrees at 7 bases. The length of the CDR3 is 17 residues. The ends lost 2 bases at V and 7 bases at J; junction bases unmatched: 12. Germline lookup yields CDR1 SGHRS and CDR2 YFSETQ. This chain's CDR3 is CASSLFSSGTANSPLHF. The DNA of the CDR3 is TGCGCCAGCAGCTTATTTTCCTCCGGGACAGCCAATTCACCCCTCCACTTT.

The chain employs TRBV7-9 and TRBJ2-2; TRBD1 matches at 8 bases. V was clipped by 4 bases and J by 4 bases; unmatched bases: 11. Germline values: CDR1 SEHNR, CDR2 FQNEAQ (reference sequence). CDR3 length equals 17 residues. The CDR3 DNA reads TGTGCCAGCAGCTATCCCGATTTTACAGGGGGCACCGGGGAGCTGTTTTTT. Translation: CASSYPDFTGGTGELFF. Combining the CDR3 with reference TRBV7-9 and TRBJ2-2 gives the whole variable domain DTGVSQNPRHKITKRGQNVTFRCDPISEHNRLYWYRQTLGQGPEFLTYFQNEAQLEKSRLLSDRFSAERPKGSFSTLEIQRTEQGDSAMYLCASSYPDFTGGTGELFFGEGSRLTVL.

As regards this clone: At the DNA level, this CDR3 is encoded by other sequences in the same sample as well. The chain recombines TRBV5-1 with TRBJ2-2, with D possibly being TRBD1 (6 bases). The CDR3 extends over 15 amino acids. Germline V gene data show CDR1 as SGHRS and CDR2 as YFSETQ. V lost 0 bases and J 4 bases, leaving 10 bases between the germline ends. CDR3 protein: CASSLAVGGTGELFF. The CDR3 nucleotides read TGCGCCAGCAGCTTGGCCGTAGGGGGCACCGGGGAGCTGTTTTTT.

This chain links TRBV5-1 with TRBJ1-1; a possible D gene is TRBD1 (6 bases). V was clipped by 2 bases and J by 4 bases, with 15 bases between them. The CDR3 sequence is 15 residues long. Germline-derived CDR1 and CDR2 are SGHRS and YFSETQ. Written as DNA, the CDR3 is TGCGCCAGCAGCTTTAGTCAGGGGACCGGCACTGAAGCTTTCTTT. Protein product: CASSFSQGTGTEAFF.

The rearrangement links TRBV27 to TRBJ1-1, with D possibly TRBD1 on 5 matching bases. The CDR3 totals 13 residues. V lost 3 bases and J lost 5, with 10 bases in between. Per the germline V gene, CDR1 is MNHEY and CDR2 is SMNVEV (reference sequence). Here the CDR3 reads CASSFVQGTEAFF. Written as DNA, the CDR3 is TGTGCCAGCAGTTTTGTGCAGGGAACTGAAGCTTTCTTT.

This rearrangement joins TRBV24-1 to TRBJ2-2, with a possible D match to TRBD1 (6 bases). Trimming removed 5 bases at V and 4 bases at J, with 10 bases between. The CDR3 consists of 14 residues. Germline loops: CDR1 KGHDR, CDR2 SFDVKD. CDR3 DNA sequence: TGTGCCACCAGTGCTACAGGGTTCACCGGGGAGCTGTTTTTT. Protein: CATSATGFTGELFF.

The gene calls are TRBV15 and TRBJ2-5; D gene ambiguous. Trimming stripped 2 bases from V and 4 bases from J, with 20 bases between. CDR3 length: 17 amino acids. Germline loops: CDR1 LNHNV, CDR2 YYDKDF (reference sequence). The CDR3 DNA is TGTGCCACCAGCAGAACCAACAATTCTAGGCGAGGAGAGACCCAGTACTTC. Its translation: CATSRTNNSRRGETQYF. Based on the CDR3 plus reference TRBV15 and TRBJ2-5, the full variable domain is DAMVIQNPRYQVTQFGKPVTLSCSQTLNHNVMYWYQQKSSQAPKLLFHYYDKDFNNEADTPDNFQSRRPNTSFCFLDIRSPGLGDTAMYLCATSRTNNSRRGETQYFGPGTRLLVL.